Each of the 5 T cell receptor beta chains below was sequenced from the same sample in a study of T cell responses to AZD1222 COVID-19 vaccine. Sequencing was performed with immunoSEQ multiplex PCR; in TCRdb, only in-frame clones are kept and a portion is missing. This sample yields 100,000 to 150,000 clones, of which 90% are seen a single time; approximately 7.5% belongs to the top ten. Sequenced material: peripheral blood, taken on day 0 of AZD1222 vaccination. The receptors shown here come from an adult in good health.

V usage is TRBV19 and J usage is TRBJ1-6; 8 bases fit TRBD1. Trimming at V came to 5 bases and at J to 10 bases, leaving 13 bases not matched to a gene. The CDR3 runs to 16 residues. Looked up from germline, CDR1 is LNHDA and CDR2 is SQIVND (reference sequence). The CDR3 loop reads CASSGGTGRRRSPLHF. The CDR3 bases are TGTGCCAGTAGTGGGGGGACAGGCCGGAGGCGGTCACCCCTCCACTTT.

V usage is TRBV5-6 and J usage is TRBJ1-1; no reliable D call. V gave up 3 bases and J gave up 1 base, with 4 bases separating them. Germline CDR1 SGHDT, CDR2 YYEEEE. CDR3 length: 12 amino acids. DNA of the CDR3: TGTGCCAGCAGCTGGCCGAACACTGAAGCTTTCTTT. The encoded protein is CASSWPNTEAFF.

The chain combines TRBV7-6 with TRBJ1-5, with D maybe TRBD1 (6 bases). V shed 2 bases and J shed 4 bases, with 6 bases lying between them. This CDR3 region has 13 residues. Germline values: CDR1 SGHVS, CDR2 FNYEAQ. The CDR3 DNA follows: TGTGCCAGCAGCTTAACAGGGAATCAGCCCCAGCATTTT. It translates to CASSLTGNQPQHF.

In DNA form, the CDR3 reads TGCGCCAGCAGCCAAGACCCCGACGATACCTCCTACAATGAGCAGTTCTTC. Amino acids: CASSQDPDDTSYNEQFF. The J gene is TRBJ2-1, the V gene TRBV4-1; D is ambiguous. The CDR3 is made up of 17 amino acids. In germline, CDR1 is MGHRA, CDR2 YSYEKL. Trimming pared 0 bases from V and 0 bases from J, leaving 12 bases between.

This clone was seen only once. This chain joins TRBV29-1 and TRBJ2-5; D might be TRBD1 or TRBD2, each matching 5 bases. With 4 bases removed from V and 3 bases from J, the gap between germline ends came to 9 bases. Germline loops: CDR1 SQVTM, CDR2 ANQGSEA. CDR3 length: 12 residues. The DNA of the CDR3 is TGCAGCGTTGCCGGGGCGAAAGAGACCCAGTACTTC. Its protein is CSVAGAKETQYF.